Described below is a single T cell receptor beta chain sequence and its context. All enrollees were roughly 18 to 89 years old and from 20 to 30 US areas. Self-reported history from a screening survey and questionnaire set each donor's cohort. The entry originates in a study of blood T cell repertoires in COVID-19. Study information: Acute-phase and convalescent COVID-19 samples originated in the United States, Italy and Spain.

As processed by the authors: Estimation of nucleated cell counts relied on the amplification of reference gene primers. Clones were read by immunoSEQ multiplex PCR, and TCRdb kept only the in-frame ones, dropping some. V and J calls and clone size come straight from that table; D and trimming were deduced from the DNA. The sample records about 63,000 clones, 80% to 90% being singletons. This receptor was obtained from a middle-aged woman with acute COVID-19. Sequencing was performed on PBMCs or T cells enriched from blood (not recorded which).

CDR3 protein: CASSLGTGMGNSPLHF. CDR3 DNA sequence: TGTGCCAGCAGCTTAGGAACGGGGATGGGTAATTCACCCCTCCACTTT. The V and J genes are TRBV7-2 and TRBJ1-6; D unclear. The germline V and J ends were trimmed by 1 base and 6 bases, with 13 bases remaining between them. Germline-derived CDR1 and CDR2 are SGHTA and FQGNSA. The CDR3 consists of 16 residues.